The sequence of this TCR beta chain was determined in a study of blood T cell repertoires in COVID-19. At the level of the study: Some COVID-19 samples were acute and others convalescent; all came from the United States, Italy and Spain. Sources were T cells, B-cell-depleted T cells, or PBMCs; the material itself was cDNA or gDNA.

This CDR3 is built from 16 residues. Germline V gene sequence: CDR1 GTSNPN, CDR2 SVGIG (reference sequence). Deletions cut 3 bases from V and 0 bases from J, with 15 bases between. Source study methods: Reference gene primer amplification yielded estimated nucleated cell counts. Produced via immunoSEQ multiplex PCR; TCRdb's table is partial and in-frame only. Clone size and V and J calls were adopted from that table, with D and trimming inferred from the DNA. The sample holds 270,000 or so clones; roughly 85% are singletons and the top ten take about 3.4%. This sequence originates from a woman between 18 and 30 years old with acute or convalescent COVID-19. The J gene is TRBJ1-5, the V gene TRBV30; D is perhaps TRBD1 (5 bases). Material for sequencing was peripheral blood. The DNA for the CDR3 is TGTGCCTGGAGGCCTAAGACAGTCTATAGCAATCAGCCCCAGCATTTT. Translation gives CAWRPKTVYSNQPQHF.